Sequencing of this T cell receptor (beta chain) was carried out in a study of OX40 agonist ivuxolimab in advanced cancers. Study-wide context: Antecedent anti-PD-1, anti-PD-L1 or anti-CTLA-4 therapy was permissible, with 35% to 40% having received some. Study outcomes and limitations: CD8+ T cells averaged more expanded clones than CD4+.

This clone appeared a single time. What it recognizes is unknown. This CDR3 is built from 13 residues. V lost 6 bases and J 4 bases, leaving 10 bases between the germline ends. Germline CDR1 reads SNHLY; CDR2 reads FYNNEI. The repertoire was sequenced with immunoSEQ multiplex PCR; TCRdb's copy has only in-frame clones and lacks some. The table includes 80,000 to 100,000 clones, 70% to 90% detected once. This clonotype was sampled from an adult with an advanced solid tumor such as melanoma, head and neck, liver or kidney cancer. This specimen was CD4+ or CD8+ T cells sorted from blood, taken in a trial of the OX40 agonist ivuxolimab. This chain uses TRBV2 with TRBJ1-5; no firm D call. CDR3 loop: CASRDSGNQPQHF. In nucleotides, the CDR3 is TGTGCCAGCAGGGACTCTGGAAATCAGCCCCAGCATTTT.